The present T cell receptor (beta chain) was sequenced within a study of blood T cell repertoires in COVID-19. Study as a whole: Samples taken during acute and convalescent COVID-19 were collected in the United States, Italy and Spain. PBMCs, B-cell-depleted T cells, or T cells were the source of the cDNA or gDNA that made up the material.

Measured with immunoSEQ multiplex PCR; TCRdb has only the in-frame clones, and not every one. The repertoire consists of a few hundred thousand clones, with 75% to 90% occurring once and the leading ten covering 1.2%. The age range of participants was about 18 to 90 years, with residence in about two dozen US areas. Participants were placed into cohorts based on the clinical history they reported. CDR1 and CDR2 (germline): SGHNT, YYREEE (reference sequence). CDR3 length: 13 amino acids. The ends lost 4 bases at V and 11 bases at J; junction bases unmatched: 8. The sample comprised PBMCs or T cells enriched from blood (not recorded which). The clonotype comes from a man aged 25 to 40 who had recovered from COVID-19. The V call is TRBV5-4, the J call TRBJ1-5; 8 nucleotides align to TRBD1. The CDR3 nucleotides read TGTGCCAGCAGCGCAGGGACAGGATCAGCCCAGCATTTT. Its translation is CASSAGTGSAQHF. Combining the CDR3 with reference TRBV5-4 and TRBJ1-5 gives the whole variable domain ETGVTQSPTHLIKTRGQQVTLRCSSQSGHNTVSWYQQALGQGPQFIFQYYREEENGRGNFPPRFSGLQFPNYSSELNVNALELDDSALYLCASSAGTGSAQHFGDGTRLSIL.